The next 22 T cell receptor beta chains were all read from a single sample in a study of blood T cell repertoires in COVID-19. This table comes from immunoSEQ multiplex PCR, and its TCRdb copy is limited to in-frame clones, with some not included. The repertoire has almost 65,000 clones, approximately 90% of them found once; the top ten carry 9.5% to 13%. The sequencing input was PBMCs or T cells enriched from blood (not recorded which). All receptors come from a woman aged 40 to 49 who had recovered from COVID-19.

The chain recombines TRBV14 with TRBJ2-7; a possible D gene is TRBD2 (6 bases). Trimming left V 4 bases short and J 3 bases short, with 13 bases between. The CDR3 runs 14 residues. From germline, CDR1 is SGHDN and CDR2 FVKESK. The CDR3 region is CASSRGGVNYEQYF. The CDR3 coding sequence is TGTGCCAGCAGCCGGGGCGGGGTCAACTACGAGCAGTACTTC.

The J gene is TRBJ2-3, the V gene TRBV5-1, with D unclear. V was clipped by 0 bases and J by 1 base, with 3 bases between them. CDR3 size: 13 residues. The V gene's germline CDR1 is SGHRS and CDR2 YFSETQ. The CDR3 DNA is TGCGCCAGCAGCTTGGTCGGCACAGATACGCAGTATTTT. Translating it yields CASSLVGTDTQYF.

Of note for this clone: The same CDR3 arises from other DNA sequences in this sample as well. This chain uses TRBV18 with TRBJ2-2, with D maybe TRBD1 (5 bases). CDR1 and CDR2 (germline): KGHSH, LQKENI. The CDR3 contains 14 residues. V gave up 3 bases and J gave up 0 bases, with 5 bases separating them. CDR3 bases: TGTGCCAGCTCACCGACAGCGAACACCGGGGAGCTGTTTTTT. It is translated as CASSPTANTGELFF.

This clone has a single count. The chain is built from TRBV12-3 or TRBV12-4 and TRBJ2-2; no firm D call. The CDR3 contains 13 residues. Between the trimmed V and J ends, which lost 6 bases and 5 bases, there was a span of 10 bases. CDR3 coding DNA: TGTGCCAGCAGCCCACAGAGAACCGGGGAGCTGTTTTTT. Its translation: CASSPQRTGELFF.

The chain is built from TRBV19 and TRBJ1-1; TRBD1 is a possible D gene (5 bases). This CDR3 region has 13 residues. With 4 bases removed from V and 5 bases from J, the gap between germline ends came to 11 bases. In germline, CDR1 is LNHDA, CDR2 SQIVND (reference sequence). In DNA, the CDR3 is TGTGCCAGTAGTACGTTGGGGGGAACTGAAGCTTTCTTT. This codes for CASSTLGGTEAFF.

The rearrangement links TRBV5-4 to TRBJ1-4; possibly TRBD1 for D (6 bases). CDR1 and CDR2 (germline): SGHNT, YYREEE (reference sequence). The CDR3 consists of 15 residues. V was shortened by 1 base and J by 5 bases, with 12 bases between the two germline ends. The CDR3 region has the DNA TGTGCCAGCAGCTTGCAAGGACAGCCAAATGAAAAACTGTTTTTT. Translated: CASSLQGQPNEKLFF.

The chain employs TRBV24-1 and TRBJ2-3; 7 bases are a match to TRBD2. The CDR3 runs 17 residues. Unmatched junction bases numbered 13, after V lost 3 bases and J lost 5 bases. Per germline, CDR1 KGHDR and CDR2 SFDVKD. Here the CDR3 DNA reads TGTGCCACCAGTGATGCTGGGACTACCGGGCCGGGAGATACGCAGTATTTT. Translated: CATSDAGTTGPGDTQYF.

J is TRBJ1-5 and V is TRBV11-2; TRBD1 matches at 7 bases. The CDR3 runs to 16 residues. The V and J ends lost 1 base and 5 bases, in that order; junction bases with no gene match: 8. In germline, CDR1 is SGHAT, CDR2 FQNNGV. CDR3 residues: CASSLGGGRAYQPQHF. The CDR3 DNA sequence: TGTGCCAGCAGCTTAGGAGGGGGCAGGGCCTATCAGCCCCAGCATTTT.

This chain uses TRBV19 with TRBJ1-1, with D unclear. V lost 6 bases, J lost 3 bases, and 17 bases lay in between. The CDR3 loop spans 15 amino acids. Looked up from germline, CDR1 is LNHDA and CDR2 is SQIVND (reference sequence). The CDR3 loop is CASRSERNKYTEAFF. The CDR3 DNA reads as TGTGCCAGTAGATCCGAGAGGAATAAATACACTGAAGCTTTCTTT.

V and J are TRBV9 and TRBJ2-1, with 9 positions matching TRBD1. Germline-derived CDR1 and CDR2 are SGDLS and YYNGEE. This CDR3 has 15 amino acids. The ends lost 4 bases at V and 10 bases at J; junction bases unmatched: 12. The CDR3 protein is CASSPWTGVGREQFF. For the CDR3, the DNA is TGTGCCAGCAGCCCCTGGACAGGGGTGGGCCGGGAGCAGTTCTTC.

The V call is TRBV19, the J call TRBJ2-5; 7 bases agree with TRBD2. Per the germline V gene, CDR1 is LNHDA and CDR2 is SQIVND (reference sequence). V shed 7 bases and J 5 bases; nucleotides not matched to a gene: 10. CDR3 size: 14 residues. The CDR3 sequence is CASTPGTSAETQYF. CDR3 nucleotide sequence: TGTGCCAGTACTCCGGGAACTAGCGCGGAGACCCAGTACTTC.

The chain is built from TRBV6-5 and TRBJ1-2, with 7 bases that match TRBD1. Trimming cost V 4 bases and J 2 bases; bases outside gene matches: 4. The CDR3 has 14 amino acids. Germline CDR1 and CDR2: MNHEY and SVGAGI. The CDR3 DNA follows: TGTGCCAGCAGTTGGGGCAGGGGGAACTATGGCTACACCTTC. Translation gives CASSWGRGNYGYTF.

The chain carries TRBV7-3 and TRBJ2-1; 10 bases match TRBD1. The ends lost 3 bases at V and 14 bases at J; junction bases unmatched: 7. The germline gives CDR1 SGHTA, CDR2 FQGTGA. The CDR3 is 13 residues long. This CDR3 is CASSFRDGTGEFF. Here the CDR3 DNA reads TGTGCCAGCAGCTTCAGAGACGGGACAGGGGAGTTCTTC.

The J gene is TRBJ2-1, the V gene TRBV5-5; TRBD1 matches 8 bases. V trimming: 4 bases; J trimming: 6 bases; junction bases outside the gene matches: 3. The CDR3 is 13 amino acids. Germline lookup yields CDR1 SGHKS and CDR2 YYEKEE (reference sequence). The CDR3, as DNA: TGTGCCAGCAGCGGAGACAGGGGCAATGAGCAGTTCTTC. Protein: CASSGDRGNEQFF.

The V call is TRBV19, the J call TRBJ2-7; D not certain. The CDR3 covers 15 residues. Trimming removed 4 bases from V and 2 bases from J, with 15 bases in between. Germline V gives CDR1 LNHDA, CDR2 SQIVND (reference sequence). CDR3 residues: CASSTQPVSAYEQYF. DNA for the CDR3: TGTGCCAGTAGTACCCAACCAGTCAGCGCCTACGAGCAGTACTTC.

The chain combines TRBV19 with TRBJ1-5; TRBD1 is a possible D gene (5 bases). Germline lookup yields CDR1 LNHDA and CDR2 SQIVND (reference sequence). The V end lost 0 bases, the J end lost 6 bases, and 9 bases lay between the germline ends. CDR3 size: 14 residues. CDR3 amino acids: CASSIEDSRQPQHF. The CDR3 DNA reads as TGTGCCAGTAGTATAGAAGACAGCCGTCAGCCCCAGCATTTT.

The genes are TRBV4-2 and TRBJ2-5, with 8 bases identical to TRBD1. The CDR3 is 14 residues long. Germline V gene data show CDR1 as LGHNA and CDR2 as YNFKEQ. V gave up 2 bases and J gave up 5 bases; unmatched junction bases: 4. This CDR3 reads CASSQFGQGETQYF. CDR3 coding DNA: TGTGCCAGCAGCCAATTCGGACAGGGCGAGACCCAGTACTTC.

The rearrangement uses TRBV19 and TRBJ1-2; 7 bases are a match to TRBD1. Germline loops: CDR1 LNHDA, CDR2 SQIVND (reference sequence). The CDR3 is 14 amino acids. The V gene end was trimmed by 4 bases and the J gene end by 2 bases; junction bases not matched to a gene: 4. CDR3 amino acids: CASSRGTVNYGYTF. The DNA for the CDR3 is TGTGCCAGTAGTAGAGGGACAGTAAACTATGGCTACACCTTC.

The V call is TRBV25-1, the J call TRBJ1-4; 7 nucleotides line up with TRBD1. The CDR3 is 16 amino acids. V trimming: 0 bases; J trimming: 5 bases; junction bases outside the gene matches: 6. Germline lookup yields CDR1 MGHDK and CDR2 SYGVNS. The CDR3 reads CASSEYRTGANEKLFF. The CDR3 DNA follows: TGTGCCAGCAGTGAATACAGAACAGGGGCAAATGAAAAACTGTTTTTT. The full variable domain, completed using reference TRBV25-1 and TRBJ1-4, is EADIYQTPRYLVIGTGKKITLECSQTMGHDKMYWYQQDPGMELHLIHYSYGVNSTEKGDLSSESTVSRIRTEHFPLTLESARPSHTSQYLCASSEYRTGANEKLFFGSGTQLSVL.

CDR3 in DNA: TGCGCCAGCAGCTCCAAGTGGGGGACTAGCAACCACGAGCAGTACTTC. Amino acid sequence: CASSSKWGTSNHEQYF. The rearrangement uses TRBV5-1 and TRBJ2-7, with 9 bases that match TRBD2. CDR3 length equals 16 residues. The ends lost 3 bases at V and 5 bases at J; junction bases unmatched: 12. Germline CDR1 reads SGHRS; CDR2 reads YFSETQ.

V usage is TRBV29-1 and J usage is TRBJ2-5; no clear D. The CDR3 totals 13 residues. V lost 3 bases to trimming and J lost 2 bases, with 10 bases between them. The germline gives CDR1 SQVTM, CDR2 ANQGSEA. The CDR3 reads CSVERLTQETQYF. Written as DNA, the CDR3 is TGCAGCGTTGAGAGACTCACACAAGAGACCCAGTACTTC.

In its sample, this clone was seen once. The chain links TRBV27 to TRBJ1-2; TRBD1 matches at 8 bases. The V and J ends lost 5 bases and 7 bases, in that order; junction bases with no gene match: 9. The germline V gene has CDR1 MNHEY and CDR2 SMNVEV (reference sequence). The CDR3 contains 14 residues. Here the CDR3 reads CASSPLDRDIGYTF. CDR3 nucleotides: TGTGCCAGCAGTCCGCTGGACAGGGATATTGGCTACACCTTC.